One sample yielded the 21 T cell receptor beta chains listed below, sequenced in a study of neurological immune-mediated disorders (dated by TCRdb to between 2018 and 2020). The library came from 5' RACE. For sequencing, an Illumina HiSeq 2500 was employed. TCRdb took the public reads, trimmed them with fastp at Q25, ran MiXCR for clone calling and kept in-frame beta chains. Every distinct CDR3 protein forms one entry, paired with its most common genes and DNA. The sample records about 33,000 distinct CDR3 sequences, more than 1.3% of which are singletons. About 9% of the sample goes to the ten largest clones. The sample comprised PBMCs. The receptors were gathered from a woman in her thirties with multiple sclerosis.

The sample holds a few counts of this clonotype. The CDR3 DNA sequence: TGTGCCAGCAGATCCGGGACTAGCGGGGGGCCCTCCCAAGAGACCCAGTACTTC. Translating gives CASRSGTSGGPSQETQYF. The chain links TRBV7-3 to TRBJ2-5, with TRBD2 identical over 15 bases. The CDR3 consists of 18 residues. Germline trimming cut 6 bases from V and 1 base from J; bases unmatched to any gene: 9. Germline assignment: CDR1 SGHTA and CDR2 FQGTGA.

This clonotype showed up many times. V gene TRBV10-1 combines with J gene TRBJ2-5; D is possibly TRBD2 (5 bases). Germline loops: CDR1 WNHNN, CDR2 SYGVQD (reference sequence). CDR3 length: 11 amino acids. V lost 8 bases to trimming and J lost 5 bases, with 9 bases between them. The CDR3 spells CASRRAETQYF. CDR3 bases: TGCGCCAGCCGGCGGGCCGAGACCCAGTACTTC.

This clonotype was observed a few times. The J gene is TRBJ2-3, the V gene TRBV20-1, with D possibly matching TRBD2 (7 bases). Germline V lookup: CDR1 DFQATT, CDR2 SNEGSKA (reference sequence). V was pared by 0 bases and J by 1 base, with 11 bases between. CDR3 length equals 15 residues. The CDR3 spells CSARDWRGRTDTQYF. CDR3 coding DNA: TGCAGTGCTAGAGATTGGCGGGGGCGCACAGATACGCAGTATTTT.

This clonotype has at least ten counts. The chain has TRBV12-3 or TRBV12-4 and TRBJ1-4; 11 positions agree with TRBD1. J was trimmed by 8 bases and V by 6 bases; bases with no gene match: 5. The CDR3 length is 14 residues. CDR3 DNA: TGTGCCAGCAGGGGGACAGGGGGGCGAGAAAAACTGTTTTTT. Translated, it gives CASRGTGGREKLFF.

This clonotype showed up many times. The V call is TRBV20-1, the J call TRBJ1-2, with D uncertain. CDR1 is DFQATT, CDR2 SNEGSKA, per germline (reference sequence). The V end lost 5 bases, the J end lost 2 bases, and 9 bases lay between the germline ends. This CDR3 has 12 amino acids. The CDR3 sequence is CSAVRENYGYTF. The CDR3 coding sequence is TGCAGTGCTGTCCGGGAAAACTATGGCTACACCTTC.

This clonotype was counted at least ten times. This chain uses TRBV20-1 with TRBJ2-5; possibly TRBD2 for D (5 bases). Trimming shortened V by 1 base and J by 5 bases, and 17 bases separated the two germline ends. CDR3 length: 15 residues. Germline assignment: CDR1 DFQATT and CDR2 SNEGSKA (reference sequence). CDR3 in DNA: TGCAGTGCTAGAGCTCCCTCGGGATCGGCGGAGACCCAGTACTTC. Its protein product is CSARAPSGSAETQYF.

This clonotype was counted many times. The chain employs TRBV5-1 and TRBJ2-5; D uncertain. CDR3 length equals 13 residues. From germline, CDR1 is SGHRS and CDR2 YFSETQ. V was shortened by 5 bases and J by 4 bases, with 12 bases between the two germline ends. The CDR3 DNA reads TGCGCCAGCAGTAAAGATTGGGGAGAGACCCAGTACTTC. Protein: CASSKDWGETQYF.

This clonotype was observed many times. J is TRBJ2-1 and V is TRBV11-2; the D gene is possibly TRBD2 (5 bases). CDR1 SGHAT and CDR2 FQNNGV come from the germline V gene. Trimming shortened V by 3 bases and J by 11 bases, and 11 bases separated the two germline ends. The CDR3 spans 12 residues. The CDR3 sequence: CASSFERTKQFF. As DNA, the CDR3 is TGTGCCAGCAGCTTTGAGCGGACCAAGCAGTTCTTC. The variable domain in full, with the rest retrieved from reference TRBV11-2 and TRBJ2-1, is EAGVAQSPRYKIIEKRQSVAFWCNPISGHATLYWYQQILGQGPKLLIQFQNNGVVDDSQLPKDRFSAERLKGVDSTLKIQPAKLEDSAVYLCASSFERTKQFFGPGTRLTVL.

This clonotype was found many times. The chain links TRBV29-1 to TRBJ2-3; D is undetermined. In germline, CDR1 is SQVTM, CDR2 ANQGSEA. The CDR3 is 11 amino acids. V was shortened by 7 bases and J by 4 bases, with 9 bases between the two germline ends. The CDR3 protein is CSARFSDTQYF. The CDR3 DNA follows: TGCAGCGCCAGGTTTTCAGATACGCAGTATTTT.

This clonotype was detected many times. The CDR3 here is CASSPRTSRSDTQYF. The DNA of the CDR3 is TGCGCCAGCAGCCCCAGGACTAGCAGGTCAGATACGCAGTATTTT. The chain combines TRBV5-1 with TRBJ2-3; 8 nucleotides match TRBD2. J was trimmed by 4 bases and V by 4 bases; bases with no gene match: 8. Per the germline V gene, CDR1 is SGHRS and CDR2 is YFSETQ. The CDR3 sequence is 15 residues long. The entire variable domain, with the rest obtained from reference TRBV5-1 and TRBJ2-3, is as follows: KAGVTQTPRYLIKTRGQQVTLSCSPISGHRSVSWYQQTPGQGLQFLFEYFSETQRNKGNFPGRFSGRQFSNSRSEMNVSTLELGDSALYLCASSPRTSRSDTQYFGPGTRLTVL.

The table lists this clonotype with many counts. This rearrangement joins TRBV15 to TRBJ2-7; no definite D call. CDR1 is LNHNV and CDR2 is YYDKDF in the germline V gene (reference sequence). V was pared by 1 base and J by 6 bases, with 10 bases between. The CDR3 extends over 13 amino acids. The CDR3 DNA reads TGTGCCACCAGCAGAGCGGCCGGCAGCGAGCAGTACTTC. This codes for CATSRAAGSEQYF.

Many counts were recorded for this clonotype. The CDR3 spells CASSRDRANQPQHF. CDR3 in DNA: TGTGCCAGCAGCCGGGACAGGGCAAATCAGCCCCAGCATTTT. This chain links TRBV7-2 with TRBJ1-5; TRBD1 agrees at 9 bases. The CDR3 runs 14 residues. Germline CDR1 is SGHTA and CDR2 is FQGNSA. V gave up 5 bases and J gave up 4 bases; unmatched junction bases: 3.

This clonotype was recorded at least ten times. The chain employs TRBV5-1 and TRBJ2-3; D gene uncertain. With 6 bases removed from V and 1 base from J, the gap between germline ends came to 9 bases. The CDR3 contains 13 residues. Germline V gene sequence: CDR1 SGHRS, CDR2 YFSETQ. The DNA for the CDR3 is TGCGCCAGCACCAATTGGGGCACAGATACGCAGTATTTT. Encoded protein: CASTNWGTDTQYF.

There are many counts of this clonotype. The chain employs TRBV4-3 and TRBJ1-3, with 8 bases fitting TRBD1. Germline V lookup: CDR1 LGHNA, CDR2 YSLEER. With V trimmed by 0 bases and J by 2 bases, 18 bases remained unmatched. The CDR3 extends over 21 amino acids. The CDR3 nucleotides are TGCGCCAGCAGCCAAGATGTGGTGGACAGGGTAAAGCTAAGCACTGGAAACACCATATATTTT. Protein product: CASSQDVVDRVKLSTGNTIYF.

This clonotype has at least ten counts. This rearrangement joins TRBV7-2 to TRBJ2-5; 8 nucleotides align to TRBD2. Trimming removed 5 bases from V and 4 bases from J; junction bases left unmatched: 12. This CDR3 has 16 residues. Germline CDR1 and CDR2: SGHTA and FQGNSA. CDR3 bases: TGTGCCAGCAGCCGATCCACCGGGACTAGTCGAGAGACCCAGTACTTC. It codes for CASSRSTGTSRETQYF.

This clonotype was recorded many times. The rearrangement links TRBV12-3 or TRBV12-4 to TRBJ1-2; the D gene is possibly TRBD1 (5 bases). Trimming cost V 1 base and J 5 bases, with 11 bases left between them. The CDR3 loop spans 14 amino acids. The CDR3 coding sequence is TGTGCCAGCAGTTTAGGCGGGGGTGGATATGGCTACACCTTC. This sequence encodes CASSLGGGGYGYTF.

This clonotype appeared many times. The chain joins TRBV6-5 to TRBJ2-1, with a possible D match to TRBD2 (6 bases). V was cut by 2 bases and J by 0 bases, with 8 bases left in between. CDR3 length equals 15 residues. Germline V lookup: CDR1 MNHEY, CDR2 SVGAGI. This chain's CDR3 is CASSYEGGSYNEQFF. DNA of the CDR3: TGTGCCAGCAGTTACGAGGGAGGCTCCTACAATGAGCAGTTCTTC.

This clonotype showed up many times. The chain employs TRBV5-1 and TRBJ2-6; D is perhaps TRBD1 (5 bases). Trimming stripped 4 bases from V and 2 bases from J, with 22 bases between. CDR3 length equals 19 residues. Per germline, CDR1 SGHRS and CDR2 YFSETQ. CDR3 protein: CASSAGPPGRLAGANVLTF. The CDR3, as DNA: TGCGCCAGCAGCGCAGGGCCTCCCGGGCGCTTGGCTGGGGCCAACGTCCTGACTTTC.

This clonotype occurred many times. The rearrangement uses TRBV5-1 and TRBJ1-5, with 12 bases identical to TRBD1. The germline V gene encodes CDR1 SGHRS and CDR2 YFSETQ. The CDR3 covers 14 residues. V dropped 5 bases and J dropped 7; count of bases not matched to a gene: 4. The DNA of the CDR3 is TGCGCCAGCAGTTCCGGGACAGGGGGCCAGCCCCAGCATTTT. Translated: CASSSGTGGQPQHF.

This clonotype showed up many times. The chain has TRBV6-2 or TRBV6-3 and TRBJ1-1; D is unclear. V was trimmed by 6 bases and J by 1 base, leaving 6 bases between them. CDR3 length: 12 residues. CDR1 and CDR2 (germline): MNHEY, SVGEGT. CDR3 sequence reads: CASRRPNTEAFF. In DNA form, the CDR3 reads TGTGCCAGCAGACGCCCGAACACTGAAGCTTTCTTT.

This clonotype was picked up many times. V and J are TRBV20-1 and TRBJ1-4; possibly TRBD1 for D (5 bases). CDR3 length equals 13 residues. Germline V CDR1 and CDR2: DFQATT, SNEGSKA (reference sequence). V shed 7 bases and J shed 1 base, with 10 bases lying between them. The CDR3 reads CSVRRGTNEKLFF. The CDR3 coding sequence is TGCAGTGTACGGAGGGGAACTAATGAAAAACTGTTTTTT.